This TCR beta chain was identified in a study of molecular identifiers for immune sequencing clone quantification. TCRdb re-called the PCR reads through MiXCR, storing one row per CDR3 protein. Of about 640,000 distinct CDR3 sequences in the sample, about 20% were seen once. Unmatched junction bases numbered 6, after V lost 6 bases and J lost 2 bases. This CDR3 comprises 15 residues. CDR1 is KGHSH, CDR2 LQKENI, per germline. The chain employs TRBV18 and TRBJ1-5; TRBD1 agrees at 8 bases. Sequencing was performed on naive CD8+ T cells from blood, with Jurkat cell RNA spiked in. Subset specified: FACS-sorted CD8+CD4-CCR7+CD45RA+ naive T cells. The TCR comes from a human donor in good health. Some libraries in this study had Jurkat cell RNA spiked in. The CDR3: CASSTSDRGNQPQHF. CDR3 coding DNA: TGTGCCAGCTCGACCTCGGACAGGGGCAATCAGCCCCAGCATTTT.